This TCR beta chain was obtained from a study of preoperative IRX-2 immunotherapy in early breast cancer. This CDR3 is 15 amino acids long. Germline V lookup: CDR1 KGHSH, CDR2 LQKENI. V gave up 4 bases and J gave up 5 bases; unmatched junction bases: 10. The assay was immunoSEQ multiplex PCR, and TCRdb's table has in-frame clones only and misses some. The table includes roughly 42,000 clones, 70% to 80% detected once. The treatment is: preoperative locoregional IRX-2 cytokine immunotherapy. Samples came from a phase Ib trial of preoperative locoregional IRX-2 cytokine immunotherapy. This clone showed up just once.

This sequence was found in a human donor with breast cancer. The sequencing here drew on tumor tissue, taken after IRX-2 immunotherapy. This sequence joins TRBV18 and TRBJ1-2, with 7 nucleotides matching TRBD1. This chain's CDR3 is CASSLGTADGYGYTF. The CDR3 nucleotides read TGTGCCAGCTCACTCGGGACAGCCGACGGTTATGGCTACACCTTC.